This T cell receptor (beta chain) was sequenced in a study of blood T cell repertoires in COVID-19. The CDR3 consists of 14 residues. Germline V CDR1 and CDR2: MNHEY, SMNVEV (reference sequence). V gave up 4 bases and J gave up 3 bases; unmatched junction bases: 3. TCRdb's table, derived via immunoSEQ multiplex PCR, lists solely in-frame clones and lacks some. The profile shows about 120,000 clones, 90% of them singletons. The V call is TRBV27, the J call TRBJ2-7; 10 positions agree with TRBD1. Input material: peripheral blood. This sequence was found in a man aged 55 to 70 with COVID-19, enrolled during active disease. CDR3 DNA: TGTGCCAGCAGTTCCGACAGGGGGCACTACGAGCAGTACTTC. It yields the protein CASSSDRGHYEQYF.